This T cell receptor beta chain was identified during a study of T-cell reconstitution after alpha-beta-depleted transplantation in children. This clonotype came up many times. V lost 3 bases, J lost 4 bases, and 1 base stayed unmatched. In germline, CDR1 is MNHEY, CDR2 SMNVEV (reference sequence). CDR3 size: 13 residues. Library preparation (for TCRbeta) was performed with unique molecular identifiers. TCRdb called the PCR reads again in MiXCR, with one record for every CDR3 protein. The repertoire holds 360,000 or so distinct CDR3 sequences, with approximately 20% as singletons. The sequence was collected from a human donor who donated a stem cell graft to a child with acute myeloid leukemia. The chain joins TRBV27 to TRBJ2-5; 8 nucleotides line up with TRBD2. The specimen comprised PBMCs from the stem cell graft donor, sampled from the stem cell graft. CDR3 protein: CASSFSGIETQYF. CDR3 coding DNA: TGTGCCAGCAGTTTTAGCGGGATAGAGACCCAGTACTTC.